This T cell receptor beta chain appears in the sequencing data of a study of response to subunit inactivated influenza vaccine. Findings and limits, study-wide: Each seasonal influenza vaccination recruits few new T cells, the authors suggested.

One entry per CDR3 protein, called by TCRdb with MiXCR from the RT-PCR reads. The sample has about 540,000 distinct CDR3 sequences, roughly 25% seen once. This clonotype came up a few times. Its antigen is as yet unknown. Another study also made use of these data, one on T cells expressing NK-cell markers. Per that paper: Production of TCR beta cDNA relied on 5'RACE template switching with UMIs. The TCR beta repertoires were obtained from sorted CD3+CD56+NKG2C+, CD3+CD56+NKG2C- and CD3+CD56-NKG2C+ T cells.

The sequencing used CD4+ T cells sorted from PBMCs, collected roughly 12 days after vaccination. The sequence came from a man aged 50 to 60 who received an inactivated influenza vaccine.

DNA of the CDR3: TGTGCCAGCAGCCTGGACGCTAAGAGCTCCTACAATGAGCAGTTCTTC. Its protein product is CASSLDAKSSYNEQFF. This chain links TRBV6-4 with TRBJ2-1, with no clear D. The CDR3 loop spans 16 amino acids. The germline V and J ends were trimmed by 6 bases and 0 bases, with 15 bases remaining between them. Germline V gene lookup returns CDR1 MRHNA and CDR2 SNTAGT.